The 6 T cell receptor beta chains reported below all come from one sample, sequenced in a study of T-cell reconstitution after alpha-beta-depleted transplantation in children (TCRdb year 2016). The treatment or condition label on this specimen signifies: allogeneic hematopoietic cell transplantation with graft depleted of TCRalphabeta T cells and CD19 B cells. The library was generated by PCR. These reads were obtained on an Illumina HiSeq 2500. Molecular barcoding was employed in the preparation of TCR libraries, with unique molecular identifiers being used to normalize TCRbeta repertoire quantification. Using fastp trimming at Q25 and MiXCR clonotype assembly, TCRdb reanalyzed the public sequencing data and kept in-frame beta chains. Rows are unified per CDR3 protein, each entry keeping the most common DNA and genes. Counted in this sample were fewer than 250,000 distinct CDR3 sequences; approximately 17% of them appeared once. Together, the top ten hold about two fifths of the sample.

Specimen: PBMCs, mostly from graft donor cells, collected 360 days after TCRalphabeta/CD19-depleted stem cell transplant. The receptors derive from a male patient between 2 and 10 years old who had a stem cell transplant for acute lymphoblastic leukemia, so the T cells may come from the graft donor.

This clonotype was detected only a few times. This may arise from a read error, as a much more abundant clone is one base away. V and J are TRBV3-1 and TRBJ2-1; tentative D call: TRBD2 (5 bases). The germline CDR1 and CDR2 sequences are LGHDT and YNNKEL (reference sequence). The CDR3 is 16 amino acids. In DNA, the CDR3 is TGTGCCACCAGCCAAGAATACCGGGAATGGTTGGATGAGCAGTTCTTC. Its translation: CATSQEYREWLDEQFF.

The V gene is TRBV7-2, the J gene TRBJ2-7; 8 bases line up with TRBD2. The J segment lost 2 bases and the V segment lost 2 bases, leaving 5 bases of the junction unmatched. The germline CDR1 and CDR2 sequences are SGHTA and FQGNSA. There are 15 residues in the CDR3. DNA of the CDR3: TGTGCCAGCAGCTTAACCCCAGCGGGAGCCTACGAGCAGTACTTC. Its protein product is CASSLTPAGAYEQYF.

The V and J genes are TRBV5-1 and TRBJ2-5; D unclear. The CDR3 runs to 12 residues. CDR1 SGHRS and CDR2 YFSETQ come from the germline V gene. V shed 4 bases and J shed 7 bases, with 11 bases lying between them. CDR3 sequence: CASSPPCGTQYF. CDR3 coding DNA: TGCGCCAGCAGCCCCCCTTGCGGGACCCAGTACTTC.

This clonotype has at least ten counts. This chain connects TRBV3-1 to TRBJ2-7; D uncertain. CDR1 is LGHDT, CDR2 YNNKEL, per germline (reference sequence). The CDR3 is made up of 15 amino acids. Between the trimmed V and J ends, which lost 0 bases and 2 bases, there was a span of 11 bases. The CDR3, as DNA: TGTGCCAGCAGCCAAGATCATCAAATGGCCTACGAGCAGTACTTC. It yields the protein CASSQDHQMAYEQYF.

The table lists this clonotype with many counts. The chain links TRBV12-3 or TRBV12-4 to TRBJ2-1; D is possibly TRBD1 (6 bases). The V end was cut by 5 bases, the J end by 9 bases, with 17 bases between. CDR3 length: 14 residues. CDR3 sequence (DNA): TGTGCCAGCAGTCGCTGGGGGTGGGGGCGTGAGCAGTTCTTC. The encoded protein is CASSRWGWGREQFF.

This clonotype came up a few times. A much larger clone sits a single nucleotide away, making a read error possible. Here the CDR3 DNA reads TGTGCCAGCAGTATGGGGGAAGAGACCCAGTACTTC. This encodes CASSMGEETQYF. The V gene is TRBV5-5, the J gene TRBJ2-5; either TRBD1 or TRBD2 may fit D (5 bases each). Germline V gene lookup returns CDR1 SGHKS and CDR2 YYEKEE (reference sequence). There are 12 residues in the CDR3. Trimming took 5 bases from V and 3 from J, leaving 8 bases between them. Full variable domain (outside the CDR3, taken from reference TRBV5-5 and TRBJ2-5): DAGVTQSPTHLIKTRGQQVTLRCSPISGHKSVSWYQQVLGQGPQFIFQYYEKEERGRGNFPDRFSARQFPNYSSELNVNALLLGDSALYLCASSMGEETQYFGPGTRLLVL.